These 28 T cell receptor beta chains were all obtained from the same sample, sequenced in a study of shared clonotypes between healthy human individuals. TCRdb's copy holds only in-frame clones and misses some; the assay was immunoSEQ multiplex PCR. The data contain 560,000 or so clones, approximately 96% of them singletons. Naive CD8 cells lacked CD45RO, underwent positive selection for CCR7 and left out terminally differentiated effector memory CD45RA+ cells. Sequenced sample: naive CD8+ T cells sorted from blood. All receptors derive from a woman aged 25 to 45 in good health.

This clone was counted once. The same CDR3 is also encoded by other DNA sequences in this sample. CDR3 nucleotides: TGTGCCAGTAGTTTGGGACTAGCGGAGTACAATGAGCAGTTCTTC. It encodes CASSLGLAEYNEQFF. The rearrangement joins TRBV19 to TRBJ2-1; 11 nucleotides agree with TRBD2. CDR1 and CDR2 (germline): LNHDA, SQIVND (reference sequence). Trimming removed 5 bases from V and 4 bases from J; junction bases left unmatched: 4. The CDR3 covers 15 residues.

Points on this clone: Other DNA sequences in this sample translate to the same CDR3. The chain couples TRBV13 to TRBJ2-7; either TRBD1 or TRBD2 may fit D (5 bases each). Trimming removed 5 bases at V and 4 bases at J, with 15 bases between. The CDR3 sequence is 14 residues long. Germline V gene lookup returns CDR1 PRHDT and CDR2 FYEKMQ (reference sequence). CDR3 sequence (DNA): TGTGCCAGCAGCCCCGGGGCACAGGAATACGAGCAGTACTTC. Protein product: CASSPGAQEYEQYF.

V usage is TRBV28 and J usage is TRBJ1-5, with D possibly being TRBD1 (6 bases). CDR1 and CDR2 from the germline V gene are MDHEN and SYDVKM. V dropped 6 bases and J dropped 2 bases, with 14 bases sitting between them. This CDR3 is built from 15 residues. The CDR3 nucleotides are TGTGCCAGCAGACACCAGGGGAGAGGCAATCAGCCCCAGCATTTT. Protein: CASRHQGRGNQPQHF. The complete variable domain, with remaining parts taken from reference TRBV28 and TRBJ1-5, reads DVKVTQSSRYLVKRTGEKVFLECVQDMDHENMFWYRQDPGLGLRLIYFSYDVKMKEKGDIPEGYSVSREKKERFSLILESASTNQTSMYLCASRHQGRGNQPQHFGDGTRLSIL.

This rearrangement joins TRBV5-1 to TRBJ1-4, with D maybe TRBD1 (5 bases). From germline, CDR1 is SGHRS and CDR2 YFSETQ. Deletions cut 7 bases from V and 6 bases from J, with 19 bases between. This CDR3 is built from 15 residues. CDR3 bases: TGCGCCAGCTCTCCGGAGACAGCGACCCATGAAAAACTGTTTTTT. Its translation is CASSPETATHEKLFF. The whole variable domain, remainder taken from reference TRBV5-1 and TRBJ1-4, is KAGVTQTPRYLIKTRGQQVTLSCSPISGHRSVSWYQQTPGQGLQFLFEYFSETQRNKGNFPGRFSGRQFSNSRSEMNVSTLELGDSALYLCASSPETATHEKLFFGSGTQLSVL.

The rearrangement links TRBV29-1 to TRBJ2-5, with D possibly TRBD2 on 6 matching bases. Germline CDR1 is SQVTM and CDR2 is ANQGSEA. Trimming pared 2 bases from V and 5 bases from J, leaving 21 bases between. The CDR3 spans 16 residues. The CDR3 sequence is CSVEKGTDNLRETQYF. The CDR3 nucleotides read TGCAGCGTTGAAAAAGGGACTGACAACCTAAGGGAGACCCAGTACTTC.

The chain uses TRBV5-1 and TRBJ2-1; 10 nucleotides agree with TRBD2. Germline V gene sequence: CDR1 SGHRS, CDR2 YFSETQ. Trimming at V came to 4 bases and at J to 6 bases, leaving 7 bases not matched to a gene. CDR3 size: 15 residues. The CDR3 nucleotides read TGCGCCAGCAGCCCGGCTAGCGGGGGCCCCAATGAGCAGTTCTTC. This codes for CASSPASGGPNEQFF.

The CDR3 DNA reads as TGTGCCAGCAGTTACGGAGCGGGAGAGGTCACCGGGGAGCTGTTTTTT. Its protein is CASSYGAGEVTGELFF. The chain carries TRBV6-5 and TRBJ2-2; 8 bases are a match to TRBD2. This CDR3 has 16 amino acids. J lost 4 bases, V lost 2 bases, and 6 bases had no gene match. Germline CDR1 reads MNHEY; CDR2 reads SVGAGI.

The gene calls are TRBV5-1 and TRBJ2-3; D is possibly TRBD2 (6 bases). Germline V gene data show CDR1 as SGHRS and CDR2 as YFSETQ. The CDR3 covers 14 residues. Trimming took off 4 bases at V and 4 bases at J, with 13 bases between the two ends. The CDR3 region is CASSLFGSADTQYF. DNA for the CDR3: TGCGCCAGCAGCCTTTTCGGGAGCGCAGATACGCAGTATTTT.

The V call is TRBV29-1, the J call TRBJ1-1, with D hard to call. Germline V gene data show CDR1 as SQVTM and CDR2 as ANQGSEA. The CDR3 extends over 12 amino acids. Trimming left V 6 bases short and J 11 bases short, with 19 bases between. The CDR3, as DNA: TGCAGCGTCATAACGGAACCCGGTGGGGCTTTCTTT. As protein: CSVITEPGGAFF.

The chain couples TRBV28 to TRBJ2-7; TRBD2 matches 7 bases. Germline-derived CDR1 and CDR2 are MDHEN and SYDVKM. The CDR3 is 14 amino acids. The V segment lost 5 bases and the J segment 4 bases; nucleotides outside the gene matches: 8. CDR3 amino acids: CASSQTGGLYEQYF. The CDR3 nucleotides read TGTGCCAGCAGTCAGACGGGGGGATTGTACGAGCAGTACTTC.

The chain employs TRBV5-4 and TRBJ2-2; 7 positions agree with TRBD1. Germline CDR1 reads SGHNT; CDR2 reads YYREEE (reference sequence). This CDR3 is built from 17 residues. Trimming cost V 4 bases and J 1 base; bases outside gene matches: 10. The CDR3 sequence: CASSPRTGDMNTGELFF. CDR3 bases: TGTGCCAGCAGCCCCCGGACAGGCGATATGAACACCGGGGAGCTGTTTTTT. Full variable domain (remainder filled in from reference TRBV5-4 and TRBJ2-2): ETGVTQSPTHLIKTRGQQVTLRCSSQSGHNTVSWYQQALGQGPQFIFQYYREEENGRGNFPPRFSGLQFPNYSSELNVNALELDDSALYLCASSPRTGDMNTGELFFGEGSRLTVL.

J is TRBJ1-1 and V is TRBV5-8, with unresolved D. Trimming left V 4 bases short and J 1 base short, with 11 bases between. The CDR3 runs to 14 residues. CDR1 and CDR2 (germline): SGHTS, YDEGEE. CDR3 sequence: CASSRAGPNTEAFF. The CDR3 DNA is TGTGCCAGCAGCCGAGCGGGCCCGAACACTGAAGCTTTCTTT.

As concerns this clone: In the same sample, other DNA sequences code for this CDR3. The V call is TRBV27, the J call TRBJ2-7; 8 nucleotides match TRBD1. This CDR3 region has 13 residues. Germline loops: CDR1 MNHEY, CDR2 SMNVEV (reference sequence). V lost 5 bases and J lost 4; bases outside the gene matches: 4. The CDR3 coding sequence is TGTGCCAGCAGTCCCGGGACAGGATACGAGCAGTACTTC. It translates to CASSPGTGYEQYF.

The chain is built from TRBV11-3 and TRBJ2-7; D not resolved. Germline V gives CDR1 SGHNT, CDR2 YENEEA. The CDR3 totals 14 residues. V lost 2 bases, J lost 7 bases, and 15 bases lay in between. The CDR3 spells CASSLSGSSSEQYF. CDR3 sequence (DNA): TGTGCCAGCAGCTTATCCGGCTCCTCCTCAGAGCAGTACTTC.

This rearrangement joins TRBV11-3 to TRBJ2-1; 13 nucleotides align to TRBD2. The V segment lost 0 bases and the J segment 7 bases; nucleotides outside the gene matches: 6. Looked up from germline, CDR1 is SGHNT and CDR2 is YENEEA. CDR3 length equals 17 residues. CDR3 sequence reads: CASSLDPGLAGWNEQFF. CDR3 in DNA: TGTGCCAGCAGCTTAGATCCGGGACTAGCGGGGTGGAATGAGCAGTTCTTC.

The gene calls are TRBV27 and TRBJ2-3; the D is unclear. The CDR3 is made up of 14 amino acids. Germline CDR1 and CDR2: MNHEY and SMNVEV (reference sequence). The V end lost 2 bases, the J end lost 2 bases, and 8 bases lay between the germline ends. The CDR3 DNA reads TGTGCCAGCAGTTTACGGCAGGACACAGATACGCAGTATTTT. Translated: CASSLRQDTDTQYF.

The chain links TRBV5-1 to TRBJ2-2, with a weak D call TRBD2 (6 bases). CDR3 size: 15 residues. Trimming took off 1 base at V and 2 bases at J, with 9 bases between the two ends. Germline CDR1 and CDR2: SGHRS and YFSETQ. CDR3 amino acids: CASSLFGLNTGELFF. The CDR3 DNA follows: TGCGCCAGCAGCTTGTTCGGACTAAACACCGGGGAGCTGTTTTTT.

CDR3 DNA sequence: TGTGCCAGCAGTGGATATGAGCAGTTCTTC. As protein: CASSGYEQFF. The chain uses TRBV2 and TRBJ2-1; D unclear. Trimming cost V 4 bases and J 8 bases, with 3 bases left between them. The germline V gene encodes CDR1 SNHLY and CDR2 FYNNEI. CDR3 size: 10 residues. Complete variable domain (other parts from reference TRBV2 and TRBJ2-1): EPEVTQTPSHQVTQMGQEVILRCVPISNHLYFYWYRQILGQKVEFLVSFYNNEISEKSEIFDDQFSVERPDGSNFTLKIRSTKLEDSAMYFCASSGYEQFFGPGTRLTVL.

This clone was found once. The gene calls are TRBV29-1 and TRBJ2-3; D tentatively fits TRBD1 or TRBD2 (5 bases each). Germline V gives CDR1 SQVTM, CDR2 ANQGSEA. The length of the CDR3 is 12 residues. Trimming shortened V by 3 bases and J by 4 bases, and 8 bases separated the two germline ends. The CDR3 is CSVDRDPDTQYF. In nucleotides, the CDR3 is TGCAGCGTTGACAGGGACCCAGATACGCAGTATTTT.

This clone was seen just once. The rearrangement joins TRBV29-1 to TRBJ2-7; 12 bases fit TRBD1. The CDR3 has 13 amino acids. Germline trimming cut 4 bases from V and 5 bases from J; bases unmatched to any gene: 3. Per germline, CDR1 SQVTM and CDR2 ANQGSEA. The CDR3 sequence is CSVAGTGGDEQYF. The DNA of the CDR3 is TGCAGCGTTGCCGGGACAGGGGGCGACGAGCAGTACTTC.

The chain combines TRBV28 with TRBJ2-7; D is unresolved. The CDR3 extends over 15 amino acids. Germline V lookup: CDR1 MDHEN, CDR2 SYDVKM. V dropped 5 bases and J dropped 0 bases, with 14 bases sitting between them. CDR3: CASSPLAESSYEQYF. Written as DNA, the CDR3 is TGTGCCAGCAGTCCGCTGGCGGAGAGCTCCTACGAGCAGTACTTC. The complete variable domain, with remaining parts taken from reference TRBV28 and TRBJ2-7, reads DVKVTQSSRYLVKRTGEKVFLECVQDMDHENMFWYRQDPGLGLRLIYFSYDVKMKEKGDIPEGYSVSREKKERFSLILESASTNQTSMYLCASSPLAESSYEQYFGPGTRLTVT.

J is TRBJ2-7 and V is TRBV29-1, with D hard to call. Trimming cost V 6 bases and J 6 bases, with 18 bases left between them. The CDR3 extends over 13 amino acids. Germline-derived CDR1 and CDR2 are SQVTM and ANQGSEA. In DNA, the CDR3 is TGCAGCGTCCCGAACTATATCTATGGCGAGCAGTACTTC. Encoded protein: CSVPNYIYGEQYF.

A single count supports this clone. The gene calls are TRBV5-5 and TRBJ1-1; D may be TRBD1 (5 bases). Between the trimmed V and J ends, which lost 4 bases and 8 bases, there was a span of 12 bases. The germline CDR1 and CDR2 sequences are SGHKS and YYEKEE (reference sequence). The CDR3 loop spans 12 amino acids. The CDR3 is CASSQKGAEAFF. The CDR3, as DNA: TGTGCCAGCAGCCAAAAAGGGGCGGAAGCTTTCTTT.

This chain links TRBV27 with TRBJ2-5, with 9 bases that match TRBD2. The DNA end lines up better with TRBJ2-7; the J call may be wrong. The CDR3 is 16 residues long. Germline lookup yields CDR1 MNHEY and CDR2 SMNVEV (reference sequence). CDR3 bases: TGTGCCAGCAGTCCATCTAGCGGGGCCACCTCCTACGAGCAGTACTTC. It is translated as CASSPSSGATSYEQYF.

The chain links TRBV19 to TRBJ2-1, with D possibly being TRBD1 (6 bases). The CDR3 has 15 residues. The germline V gene has CDR1 LNHDA and CDR2 SQIVND (reference sequence). The V gene lost 3 bases and the J gene lost 4 bases, with 13 bases spanning the gap. The CDR3 DNA is TGTGCCAGTAGTATTGCAGGGGCAGAATACAATGAGCAGTTCTTC. This codes for CASSIAGAEYNEQFF.

The chain employs TRBV5-6 and TRBJ1-2; no clear D gene. Germline V gives CDR1 SGHDT, CDR2 YYEEEE. Between the trimmed V and J ends, which lost 0 bases and 2 bases, there was a span of 8 bases. The CDR3 spans 14 residues. The CDR3 DNA sequence: TGTGCCAGCAGCTTGGGGGGAATGAACTATGGCTACACCTTC. Translation gives CASSLGGMNYGYTF.

The chain links TRBV6-1 to TRBJ1-4, with D maybe TRBD1 (6 bases). Germline-derived CDR1 and CDR2 are MNHNS and SASEGT. CDR3 length: 13 residues. Trimming pared 3 bases from V and 15 bases from J, leaving 17 bases between. CDR3 loop: CASSDLVGAAVFF. The CDR3 nucleotides read TGTGCCAGCAGTGACCTCGTGGGGGCCGCAGTGTTTTTT.

The chain recombines TRBV6-1 with TRBJ2-5; 14 bases fit TRBD2. J gave up 5 bases and V 1 base, and 0 bases lay outside the gene matches. The germline gives CDR1 MNHNS, CDR2 SASEGT. The CDR3 has 15 amino acids. DNA for the CDR3: TGTGCCAGCAGTGAAGGGACTAGCGGGAGGGAGACCCAGTACTTC. This sequence encodes CASSEGTSGRETQYF.